This is a list of T cell receptor beta chains from one sample in a study of blood T cell repertoires in COVID-19. TCRdb's table, derived via immunoSEQ multiplex PCR, lists solely in-frame clones and lacks some. The sample has roughly 140,000 clones; roughly 90% are singletons. The specimen sequenced was peripheral blood. All receptors come from a man aged 50 to 59 with active or convalescent COVID-19. CDR3s include the opening cysteine and the closing phenylalanine or tryptophan. Fields, in order: clone size, D gene, J gene, V gene, CDR3 DNA, CDR3 protein. D genes are given only for firm matches. Clone size is shown for a subset of rows, as once, few, many or a class of expanded clone.

clone size: NA
D gene: TRBD1
J gene: TRBJ2-2
V gene: TRBV7-2
CDR3 DNA: TGTGCCAGCAGCACCCGGACAGGGTGGAGGACCGGGGAGCTGTTTTTT
CDR3 protein: CASSTRTGWRTGELFF

clone size: NA
D gene: NA
J gene: TRBJ1-4
V gene: TRBV30
CDR3 DNA: TGTGCCTGGATCCCAAGTTTGAGGAGGAACGATGAAAAACTGTTTTTT
CDR3 protein: CAWIPSLRRNDEKLFF

clone size: NA
D gene: TRBD2
J gene: TRBJ2-7
V gene: TRBV27
CDR3 DNA: TGTGCCAGCAGTTTATGGGCTAGCGGGATTTACGAGCAGTACTTC
CDR3 protein: CASSLWASGIYEQYF

clone size: NA
D gene: NA
J gene: TRBJ1-5
V gene: TRBV28
CDR3 DNA: TGTGCCAGCAGTTTAGCAGGGCAGCCCCAGCATTTT
CDR3 protein: CASSLAGQPQHF

clone size: once
D gene: NA
J gene: TRBJ2-1
V gene: TRBV7-3
CDR3 DNA: TGTGCCAGCGAACTAACGCCCAGCTCCTACAATGAGCAGTTCTTC
CDR3 protein: CASELTPSSYNEQFF

clone size: NA
D gene: NA
J gene: TRBJ2-7
V gene: TRBV11-2
CDR3 DNA: TGTGCCAGCAGCTTAGTTAGGGGACTGGGCTACGAGCAGTACTTC
CDR3 protein: CASSLVRGLGYEQYF

clone size: NA
D gene: NA
J gene: TRBJ1-6
V gene: TRBV2
CDR3 DNA: TGTGCCAGCAGTCAGTTCTCCTATAATTCACCCCTCCACTTT
CDR3 protein: CASSQFSYNSPLHF

clone size: NA
D gene: NA
J gene: TRBJ2-7
V gene: TRBV2
CDR3 DNA: TGTGCCAGCAGGGACCCGGGGGAGCAGTACTTC
CDR3 protein: CASRDPGEQYF

clone size: NA
D gene: NA
J gene: TRBJ2-7
V gene: TRBV10-2
CDR3 DNA: TGCGCCAGCAGTGAGTCAAGACAGCTATACGAGCAGTACTTC
CDR3 protein: CASSESRQLYEQYF

clone size: NA
D gene: NA
J gene: TRBJ1-2
V gene: TRBV4-1
CDR3 DNA: TGCGCCAGCAGCCAAGACCCCCTTATCGGGTACGGCTACACCTTC
CDR3 protein: CASSQDPLIGYGYTF

clone size: NA
D gene: TRBD2
J gene: TRBJ2-7
V gene: TRBV6-1
CDR3 DNA: TGTGCCAGCAGTGAAGACTCCGATGGACTAGCGGTGTACGAGCAGTACTTC
CDR3 protein: CASSEDSDGLAVYEQYF

clone size: NA
D gene: TRBD2
J gene: TRBJ2-4
V gene: TRBV7-3
CDR3 DNA: TGTGCCAGCAGCTTAAAACTAGCGTTTAACATTCAGTACTTC
CDR3 protein: CASSLKLAFNIQYF

clone size: NA
D gene: NA
J gene: TRBJ1-4
V gene: TRBV28
CDR3 DNA: TGTGCCAGCAGTCTGGGGACAACTCCCGTCCATGAAAAACTGTTTTTT
CDR3 protein: CASSLGTTPVHEKLFF

clone size: NA
D gene: TRBD2
J gene: TRBJ2-3
V gene: TRBV9
CDR3 DNA: TGTGCCAGCAGCGCCTCGGGAAGCGGGACTACAGATACGCAGTATTTT
CDR3 protein: CASSASGSGTTDTQYF

clone size: NA
D gene: NA
J gene: TRBJ1-4
V gene: TRBV4-1
CDR3 DNA: TGCGCCAGCAGCCGCCCTTCAGGACAAGGGGCTAATGAAAAACTGTTTTTT
CDR3 protein: CASSRPSGQGANEKLFF

clone size: NA
D gene: TRBD1
J gene: TRBJ2-7
V gene: TRBV19
CDR3 DNA: TGTGCCAGTAGTACACAGGGGGCCTACGAGCAGTACTTC
CDR3 protein: CASSTQGAYEQYF

clone size: NA
D gene: NA
J gene: TRBJ2-1
V gene: TRBV19
CDR3 DNA: TGTGCCAGTAGTAGGCAGGGGCTAGCGGTGAATGAGCAGTTCTTC
CDR3 protein: CASSRQGLAVNEQFF

clone size: few
D gene: TRBD1
J gene: TRBJ1-5
V gene: TRBV3-1/TRBV3-2
CDR3 DNA: TGTGCCAGCAGCCGAGAACAGGGGAGGAATCAGCCCCAGCATTTT
CDR3 protein: CASSREQGRNQPQHF

clone size: NA
D gene: NA
J gene: TRBJ2-1
V gene: TRBV24-1
CDR3 DNA: TGTGCCACCAGTGCCAGTGGCAATGAGCAGTTCTTC
CDR3 protein: CATSASGNEQFF

clone size: NA
D gene: TRBD1
J gene: TRBJ1-5
V gene: TRBV2
CDR3 DNA: TGTGCCAGCAGGGACAGGGTAGGCGGCAATCAGCCCCAGCATTTT
CDR3 protein: CASRDRVGGNQPQHF

clone size: few
D gene: NA
J gene: TRBJ1-2
V gene: TRBV30
CDR3 DNA: TGTGCCTGGAGTGTAGAGGGCCGCTATGGCTACACCTTC
CDR3 protein: CAWSVEGRYGYTF

clone size: NA
D gene: NA
J gene: TRBJ2-3
V gene: TRBV4-3
CDR3 DNA: TGCGCCAGCAGCCCCCAGGGGGGCAGTAGCACAGATACGCAGTATTTT
CDR3 protein: CASSPQGGSSTDTQYF

clone size: NA
D gene: TRBD2
J gene: TRBJ2-1
V gene: TRBV7-9
CDR3 DNA: TGTGCCAGCAGCTTAGGACTAGCGGGAGATAGGCAGTTCTTC
CDR3 protein: CASSLGLAGDRQFF

clone size: few
D gene: NA
J gene: TRBJ1-1
V gene: TRBV28
CDR3 DNA: TGTGCCAGCAGTTTAGGAGGGATGAACACTGAAGCTTTCTTT
CDR3 protein: CASSLGGMNTEAFF

clone size: NA
D gene: TRBD1
J gene: TRBJ2-7
V gene: TRBV6-5
CDR3 DNA: TGTGCCAGCAGGGACAGGGACTTCACCTACGAGCAGTACTTC
CDR3 protein: CASRDRDFTYEQYF

clone size: NA
D gene: TRBD2
J gene: TRBJ2-7
V gene: TRBV7-9
CDR3 DNA: TGTGCCAGCAGTCGTTCCCTGACTAGCGGGGCCTCCTACGAGCAGTACTTC
CDR3 protein: CASSRSLTSGASYEQYF

clone size: NA
D gene: NA
J gene: TRBJ1-5
V gene: TRBV18
CDR3 DNA: TGTGCCAGCTCAACAGCCGGGACTAATCAGCCCCAGCATTTT
CDR3 protein: CASSTAGTNQPQHF

clone size: NA
D gene: TRBD2
J gene: TRBJ2-7
V gene: TRBV7-8
CDR3 DNA: TGTGCCAGCAGCCCGGGGTCTAGCGGGAGATACGAGCAGTACTTC
CDR3 protein: CASSPGSSGRYEQYF

clone size: NA
D gene: NA
J gene: TRBJ1-1
V gene: TRBV18
CDR3 DNA: TGTGCCAGCTCCAGGACAGAGAACACTGAAGCTTTCTTT
CDR3 protein: CASSRTENTEAFF

clone size: once
D gene: TRBD1
J gene: TRBJ2-5
V gene: TRBV7-9
CDR3 DNA: TGTGCCAGCAGCCCTTTCAGGGGGCAAGAGACCCAGTACTTC
CDR3 protein: CASSPFRGQETQYF

clone size: NA
D gene: TRBD2
J gene: TRBJ2-1
V gene: TRBV5-6
CDR3 DNA: TGTGCCAGCAGCTTGGTACTAGCGGGAGTAAATGAGCAGTTCTTC
CDR3 protein: CASSLVLAGVNEQFF

clone size: NA
D gene: NA
J gene: TRBJ2-7
V gene: TRBV5-1
CDR3 DNA: TGCGCCAGCAGCTTGGGGGGCCTATCCTACGAGCAGTACTTC
CDR3 protein: CASSLGGLSYEQYF

clone size: NA
D gene: NA
J gene: TRBJ2-7
V gene: TRBV6-6
CDR3 DNA: TGTGCCAGCAGTTACTCGGCGGGACCACTTACGGAGCAGTACTTC
CDR3 protein: CASSYSAGPLTEQYF

clone size: NA
D gene: TRBD1
J gene: TRBJ2-3
V gene: TRBV18
CDR3 DNA: TGTGCCAGCTCACCGCAGGGACAGGGCTTCGTGACAGATACGCAGTATTTT
CDR3 protein: CASSPQGQGFVTDTQYF

clone size: NA
D gene: TRBD2
J gene: TRBJ2-2
V gene: TRBV7-2
CDR3 DNA: TGTGCCAGCAGCTTTAGCGGGAGAAAGCTTGGGACCGGGGAGCTGTTTTTT
CDR3 protein: CASSFSGRKLGTGELFF

clone size: NA
D gene: NA
J gene: TRBJ1-5
V gene: TRBV30
CDR3 DNA: TGTGCCTGGAGTGTCGGCAATCAGCCCCAGCATTTT
CDR3 protein: CAWSVGNQPQHF

clone size: NA
D gene: TRBD2
J gene: TRBJ2-3
V gene: TRBV19
CDR3 DNA: TGTGCCAGTACCGGGGGGGGATTCAACGAGGGCACAGATACGCAGTATTTT
CDR3 protein: CASTGGGFNEGTDTQYF

clone size: NA
D gene: NA
J gene: TRBJ1-5
V gene: TRBV4-2
CDR3 DNA: TGTGCCAGCAGCCAAGATAGCGGAGGGGCCGCCAATCAGCCCCAGCATTTT
CDR3 protein: CASSQDSGGAANQPQHF

clone size: NA
D gene: NA
J gene: TRBJ2-3
V gene: TRBV5-1
CDR3 DNA: TGCGCCAGCAGCTTGGGGGCAAAATGGGCCACAGATACGCAGTATTTT
CDR3 protein: CASSLGAKWATDTQYF

clone size: NA
D gene: TRBD2
J gene: TRBJ2-3
V gene: TRBV10-3
CDR3 DNA: TGTGCCATCAGTGAGTTGAGGACTAGCGGGGCCACTAGCACAGATACGCAGTATTTT
CDR3 protein: CAISELRTSGATSTDTQYF

clone size: NA
D gene: NA
J gene: TRBJ2-1
V gene: TRBV24-1
CDR3 DNA: TGTGCCACCAGTAGGGGGAATGAGCAGTTCTTC
CDR3 protein: CATSRGNEQFF

clone size: NA
D gene: NA
J gene: TRBJ2-2
V gene: TRBV7-3
CDR3 DNA: TGTGCCAGCAGCTGGAGGGGTCGCGGGGAGCTGTTTTTT
CDR3 protein: CASSWRGRGELFF

clone size: NA
D gene: TRBD1
J gene: TRBJ2-3
V gene: TRBV5-4
CDR3 DNA: TGTGCCAGCAGCCCCGGGACAGAATACCTTACGCAGTATTTT
CDR3 protein: CASSPGTEYLTQYF

clone size: NA
D gene: NA
J gene: TRBJ2-1
V gene: TRBV7-2
CDR3 DNA: TGTGCCAGCAGCTTCTCCCGCGGCCCTGAGCAGTTCTTC
CDR3 protein: CASSFSRGPEQFF

clone size: NA
D gene: TRBD2
J gene: TRBJ2-3
V gene: TRBV10-3
CDR3 DNA: TGTGCCATCAGTGAGTCGAAACCGGGACTAGCTTACACAGATACGCAGTATTTT
CDR3 protein: CAISESKPGLAYTDTQYF

clone size: few
D gene: TRBD1
J gene: TRBJ1-5
V gene: TRBV24-1
CDR3 DNA: TGTGCCACCAGTGACGGGACAGGGTTCAGCAATCAGCCCCAGCATTTT
CDR3 protein: CATSDGTGFSNQPQHF

clone size: NA
D gene: NA
J gene: TRBJ2-7
V gene: TRBV9
CDR3 DNA: TGTGCCAGCAGCGGAACGGGACACTCCTACGAGCAGTACTTC
CDR3 protein: CASSGTGHSYEQYF

clone size: NA
D gene: NA
J gene: TRBJ1-4
V gene: TRBV29-1
CDR3 DNA: TGCAGCACTCACCGGGGGGAGGAAAAACTGTTTTTT
CDR3 protein: CSTHRGEEKLFF

clone size: NA
D gene: NA
J gene: TRBJ2-1
V gene: TRBV28
CDR3 DNA: TGTGCCAGCAGTTTATTTGTCGGCAATGAGCAGTTCTTC
CDR3 protein: CASSLFVGNEQFF

clone size: NA
D gene: NA
J gene: TRBJ2-2
V gene: TRBV7-8
CDR3 DNA: TGTGCCAGCAGCTTAAATAGCGTCAGCACCGGGGAGCTGTTTTTT
CDR3 protein: CASSLNSVSTGELFF

clone size: NA
D gene: NA
J gene: TRBJ2-5
V gene: TRBV7-9
CDR3 DNA: TGTGCCAGCAGCCCTCCAGAGACCCAGTACTTC
CDR3 protein: CASSPPETQYF

clone size: NA
D gene: TRBD1
J gene: TRBJ2-7
V gene: TRBV19
CDR3 DNA: TGTGCCAGTAGGGGGACAGGGTCCAACTACGAGCAGTACTTC
CDR3 protein: CASRGTGSNYEQYF

clone size: NA
D gene: TRBD2
J gene: TRBJ2-1
V gene: TRBV10-3
CDR3 DNA: TGTGCCAGAACACTACTAGCGGGAGTCGATTCATCCTACAATGAGCAGTTCTTC
CDR3 protein: CARTLLAGVDSSYNEQFF

clone size: NA
D gene: NA
J gene: TRBJ1-1
V gene: TRBV18
CDR3 DNA: TGTGCCAGCTCAGCGGGGGGTGAAGCTTTCTTT
CDR3 protein: CASSAGGEAFF